This TCR beta chain came from a study of cytomegalovirus exposure and HLA in healthy donors. Findings of the study overall: Presence/absence comparisons presumed near-even sequencing depth among donors. What a later analysis reportedly showed was that an Asian-associated ancestry cluster had fewer N-insertions than the roughly 720-donor mean. Diagnosis of cytomegalovirus status made by the classifier reportedly showed high specificity and sensitivity. Analysis was performed later, and it showed HLA-associated TCR beta chains to be more clonally expanded than equally common others.

For this clone: What it binds is unknown.

The length of the CDR3 is 13 residues. The V gene's germline CDR1 is MNHNS and CDR2 SASEGT. Trimming shortened V by 5 bases and J by 7 bases, and 12 bases separated the two germline ends. This PCR relied on a set of 60 Vbeta primers and 13 Jbeta primers. The table came from immunoSEQ multiplex PCR; TCRdb's copy has only in-frame clones and leaves some out. The sample includes about 120,000 clones, 65% to 80% of them seen just once. The sequenced sample was PBMCs. The TCR was taken from a man in his sixties in good health and CMV-seropositive. The genes are TRBV6-1 and TRBJ1-5, with D tentatively TRBD1 (6 bases). The DNA for the CDR3 is TGTGCCAGCAGTCTACAGGGTGGGCAGCCCCAGCATTTT. Amino acid sequence: CASSLQGGQPQHF.